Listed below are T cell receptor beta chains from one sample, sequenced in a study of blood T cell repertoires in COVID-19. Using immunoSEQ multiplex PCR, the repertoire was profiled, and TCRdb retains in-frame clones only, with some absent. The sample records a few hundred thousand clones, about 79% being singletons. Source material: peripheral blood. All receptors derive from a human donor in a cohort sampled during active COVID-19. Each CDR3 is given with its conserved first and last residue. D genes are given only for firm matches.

CDR3 protein: CASSQGTRSGSSYEQYF
CDR3 DNA: TGCGCCAGCAGCCAAGGGACGCGGAGCGGGAGTTCCTACGAGCAGTACTTC
D gene: TRBD2
J gene: TRBJ2-7
V gene: TRBV4-1
CDR3 length: 17

CDR3 protein: CASSQERTPDPSKDQPQHF
CDR3 DNA: TGTGCCAGCAGCCAAGAGCGGACTCCCGACCCGAGCAAGGATCAGCCCCAGCATTTT
D gene: -
J gene: TRBJ1-5
V gene: TRBV3-1/TRBV3-2
CDR3 length: 19

CDR3 protein: CASSLGLADTDTQYF
CDR3 DNA: TGTGCCAGCAGCTTAGGACTAGCGGACACAGATACGCAGTATTTT
D gene: TRBD2
J gene: TRBJ2-3
V gene: TRBV11-3
CDR3 length: 15

CDR3 protein: CASSRGTETQYF
CDR3 DNA: TGTGCCAGCAGTCGAGGTACCGAGACCCAGTACTTC
D gene: -
J gene: TRBJ2-5
V gene: TRBV28
CDR3 length: 12

CDR3 protein: CASSLAGVREQFF
CDR3 DNA: TGCGCCAGCAGTCTAGCGGGAGTTCGTGAGCAGTTCTTC
D gene: TRBD2
J gene: TRBJ2-1
V gene: TRBV5-1
CDR3 length: 13

CDR3 protein: CASSLGLAGQETQYF
CDR3 DNA: TGCGCCAGCAGCTTAGGGCTAGCGGGCCAAGAGACCCAGTACTTC
D gene: TRBD2
J gene: TRBJ2-5
V gene: TRBV5-1
CDR3 length: 15

CDR3 protein: CASRPGTAYGYTF
CDR3 DNA: TGTGCCAGCAGACCCGGGACAGCATATGGCTACACCTTC
D gene: TRBD1
J gene: TRBJ1-2
V gene: TRBV28
CDR3 length: 13

CDR3 protein: CASSLVTGNEQFF
CDR3 DNA: TGTGCCAGCAGCTTGGTCACAGGCAATGAGCAGTTCTTC
D gene: -
J gene: TRBJ2-1
V gene: TRBV7-9
CDR3 length: 13

CDR3 protein: CASSLRGMTEAFF
CDR3 DNA: TGTGCCAGCAGCTTAAGGGGGATGACTGAAGCTTTCTTT
D gene: -
J gene: TRBJ1-1
V gene: TRBV7-9
CDR3 length: 13

CDR3 protein: CASSSSGTGEETQYF
CDR3 DNA: TGTGCCAGTAGTTCGTCCGGGACAGGGGAGGAGACCCAGTACTTC
D gene: TRBD1
J gene: TRBJ2-5
V gene: TRBV19
CDR3 length: 15

CDR3 protein: CASSSGRADTQYF
CDR3 DNA: TGTGCCAGCAGCTCCGGGAGGGCAGATACGCAGTATTTT
D gene: TRBD2
J gene: TRBJ2-3
V gene: TRBV7-6
CDR3 length: 13

CDR3 protein: CASSLSFATGTGELFF
CDR3 DNA: TGTGCCAGCAGCTTGAGCTTCGCCACCGGGACCGGGGAGCTGTTTTTT
D gene: -
J gene: TRBJ2-2
V gene: TRBV5-4
CDR3 length: 16

CDR3 protein: CASRDRGQPQHF
CDR3 DNA: TGTGCCAGCAGGGACAGGGGCCAGCCCCAGCATTTT
D gene: TRBD1
J gene: TRBJ1-5
V gene: TRBV2
CDR3 length: 12

CDR3 protein: CSASGSGRASTDTQYF
CDR3 DNA: TGCAGTGCTAGTGGTAGCGGGAGGGCGAGCACAGATACGCAGTATTTT
D gene: TRBD2
J gene: TRBJ2-3
V gene: TRBV20-1
CDR3 length: 16

CDR3 protein: CAISERAPREGNEKLFF
CDR3 DNA: TGTGCCATCAGTGAGAGGGCCCCAAGAGAGGGTAATGAAAAACTGTTTTTT
D gene: -
J gene: TRBJ1-4
V gene: TRBV10-3
CDR3 length: 17

CDR3 protein: CATSEAPGETQYF
CDR3 DNA: TGTGCCACCTCCGAAGCCCCGGGAGAGACCCAGTACTTC
D gene: -
J gene: TRBJ2-5
V gene: TRBV24-1
CDR3 length: 13

CDR3 protein: CASSQPTSGSWTDTQYF
CDR3 DNA: TGCGCCAGCAGCCAGCCTACTAGCGGGAGTTGGACAGATACGCAGTATTTT
D gene: TRBD2
J gene: TRBJ2-3
V gene: TRBV4-1
CDR3 length: 17

CDR3 protein: CASRSAGGSTDTQYF
CDR3 DNA: TGTGCCAGCAGATCCGCCGGAGGGAGCACAGATACGCAGTATTTT
D gene: -
J gene: TRBJ2-3
V gene: TRBV6-6
CDR3 length: 15

CDR3 protein: CAAQGTSGSNEQFF
CDR3 DNA: TGTGCCGCCCAAGGGACTAGCGGGAGTAATGAGCAGTTCTTC
D gene: TRBD2
J gene: TRBJ2-1
V gene: TRBV2
CDR3 length: 14

CDR3 protein: CASSQNPFARVRETQYF
CDR3 DNA: TGTGCCAGCAGCCAGAACCCCTTTGCGAGGGTACGAGAGACCCAGTACTTC
D gene: -
J gene: TRBJ2-5
V gene: TRBV3-1/TRBV3-2
CDR3 length: 17

CDR3 protein: CASSPKTAYTEAFF
CDR3 DNA: TGTGCCAGCAGTCCCAAGACAGCTTACACTGAAGCTTTCTTT
D gene: -
J gene: TRBJ1-1
V gene: TRBV27
CDR3 length: 14